Listed below are T cell receptor beta chains from one sample, sequenced in a study of blood T cell repertoires in COVID-19. Here immunoSEQ multiplex PCR was the method, and the copy in TCRdb shows in-frame clones only, minus some. This sample carries about 140,000 clones, about 84% of them seen once, and the ten largest clones take 1.5% to 2%. Sequenced input: PBMCs or T cells enriched from blood (not recorded which). All receptors come from a woman in her late teens or twenties who had been exposed to COVID-19. The CDR3 runs from the conserved cysteine through the conserved F or W. Fields, in order: V gene, clone size, J gene, D gene, CDR3 protein, CDR3 DNA. The D gene is left open where the match is weak. The listing skips clone size in some rows; elsewhere it reads once, few, many or a size class.

v_gene: TRBV28
abundance: -
j_gene: TRBJ2-2
d_gene: TRBD1
CDR3aa: CASSGQGLTGELFF
CDR3nt: TGTGCCAGCAGTGGACAGGGGTTGACCGGGGAGCTGTTTTTT

v_gene: TRBV3-1/TRBV3-2
abundance: -
j_gene: TRBJ2-1
d_gene: TRBD2
CDR3aa: CASSQDWSGRSSYNEQFF
CDR3nt: TGTGCCAGCAGCCAAGATTGGAGCGGGAGGAGTTCCTACAATGAGCAGTTCTTC

v_gene: TRBV6-2/TRBV6-3
abundance: once
j_gene: TRBJ1-5
d_gene: TRBD1
CDR3aa: CASSLTGFRQPQHF
CDR3nt: TGTGCCAGCAGTCTGACAGGGTTTCGGCAGCCCCAGCATTTT

v_gene: TRBV7-9
abundance: once
j_gene: TRBJ2-5
d_gene: -
CDR3aa: CASSLALSQTQYF
CDR3nt: TGTGCCAGCAGCTTAGCGTTGAGCCAGACCCAGTACTTC

v_gene: TRBV19
abundance: few
j_gene: TRBJ1-2
d_gene: -
CDR3aa: CASRSGATLYGYTF
CDR3nt: TGTGCCAGTAGGAGCGGGGCAACCCTCTATGGCTACACCTTC

v_gene: TRBV5-4
abundance: -
j_gene: TRBJ2-1
d_gene: -
CDR3aa: CASSVRASAYNEQFF
CDR3nt: TGTGCCAGCAGCGTACGGGCTAGCGCGTACAATGAGCAGTTCTTC

v_gene: TRBV4-2
abundance: -
j_gene: TRBJ2-7
d_gene: -
CDR3aa: CASSQGRDGQYF
CDR3nt: TGTGCCAGCAGCCAAGGCCGCGATGGGCAGTACTTC

v_gene: TRBV10-3
abundance: -
j_gene: TRBJ2-7
d_gene: -
CDR3aa: CAISEAIYEQYF
CDR3nt: TGTGCCATCAGTGAGGCTATTTACGAGCAGTACTTC

v_gene: TRBV5-1
abundance: -
j_gene: TRBJ2-7
d_gene: -
CDR3aa: CASSFDSSYEQYF
CDR3nt: TGCGCCAGCAGCTTTGACAGTTCCTACGAGCAGTACTTC

v_gene: TRBV28
abundance: -
j_gene: TRBJ1-2
d_gene: -
CDR3aa: CASSLHSLANYGYTF
CDR3nt: TGTGCCAGCAGTTTACACTCCTTAGCTAACTATGGCTACACCTTC

v_gene: TRBV5-1
abundance: -
j_gene: TRBJ2-3
d_gene: TRBD1
CDR3aa: CASSPVGDSTHTDTQYF
CDR3nt: TGCGCCAGCAGCCCCGTTGGGGACAGCACCCACACAGATACGCAGTATTTT

v_gene: TRBV5-6
abundance: -
j_gene: TRBJ2-7
d_gene: -
CDR3aa: CASSLDVGAISYEQYF
CDR3nt: TGTGCCAGCAGCTTGGATGTAGGGGCCATCTCCTACGAGCAGTACTTC

v_gene: TRBV19
abundance: -
j_gene: TRBJ1-5
d_gene: -
CDR3aa: CASSIAGAGYSNQPQHF
CDR3nt: TGTGCCAGTAGTATAGCTGGGGCAGGATATAGCAATCAGCCCCAGCATTTT

v_gene: TRBV7-9
abundance: -
j_gene: TRBJ2-1
d_gene: TRBD1
CDR3aa: CASSPPRGTAFYNEQFF
CDR3nt: TGTGCCAGCAGCCCCCCTAGGGGGACAGCGTTTTACAATGAGCAGTTCTTC

v_gene: TRBV30
abundance: once
j_gene: TRBJ1-1
d_gene: TRBD1
CDR3aa: CAWSVGTGNTEAFF
CDR3nt: TGTGCCTGGAGTGTAGGGACAGGGAACACTGAAGCTTTCTTT

v_gene: TRBV13
abundance: -
j_gene: TRBJ2-7
d_gene: -
CDR3aa: CASSLQGGPSKAYEQYF
CDR3nt: TGTGCCAGCAGCCTCCAGGGGGGCCCGTCGAAGGCCTACGAGCAGTACTTC

v_gene: TRBV7-2
abundance: -
j_gene: TRBJ2-5
d_gene: -
CDR3aa: CASSLDLSGTQYF
CDR3nt: TGTGCCAGCAGCTTAGACCTCTCGGGGACCCAGTACTTC

v_gene: TRBV2
abundance: -
j_gene: TRBJ1-1
d_gene: -
CDR3aa: CASREQMNTEAFF
CDR3nt: TGTGCCAGCAGAGAACAGATGAACACTGAAGCTTTCTTT

v_gene: TRBV27
abundance: -
j_gene: TRBJ1-2
d_gene: -
CDR3aa: CASSLRTAVSFYGYTF
CDR3nt: TGTGCCAGCAGTTTACGTACAGCCGTTTCGTTTTATGGCTACACCTTC

v_gene: TRBV28
abundance: -
j_gene: TRBJ2-1
d_gene: -
CDR3aa: CASSLFRGPGVNEQFF
CDR3nt: TGTGCCAGCAGTTTATTCCGAGGGCCTGGTGTGAATGAGCAGTTCTTC

v_gene: TRBV12-5
abundance: -
j_gene: TRBJ2-3
d_gene: -
CDR3aa: CASGQGTLEGPQYF
CDR3nt: TGTGCTAGTGGTCAAGGGACACTAGAGGGTCCGCAGTATTTT

v_gene: TRBV2
abundance: -
j_gene: TRBJ1-5
d_gene: -
CDR3aa: CASNPQGYSNQPQHF
CDR3nt: TGTGCCAGCAACCCGCAGGGGTATAGCAATCAGCCCCAGCATTTT

v_gene: TRBV4-3
abundance: few
j_gene: TRBJ2-7
d_gene: TRBD2
CDR3aa: CASSQDGPGGLNEQYF
CDR3nt: TGCGCCAGCAGCCAAGATGGTCCCGGGGGGTTGAACGAGCAGTACTTC

v_gene: TRBV19
abundance: -
j_gene: TRBJ2-4
d_gene: TRBD1
CDR3aa: CARRDRGLTKNIQYF
CDR3nt: TGTGCCAGAAGGGACAGGGGTCTTACCAAAAACATTCAGTACTTC

v_gene: TRBV6-1
abundance: -
j_gene: TRBJ1-5
d_gene: -
CDR3aa: CASSEPGRGVYQPQHF
CDR3nt: TGTGCCAGCAGTGAACCCGGCAGAGGAGTCTACCAGCCCCAGCATTTT

v_gene: TRBV3-1/TRBV3-2
abundance: few
j_gene: TRBJ1-3
d_gene: TRBD1
CDR3aa: CASSPAGGPNTIYF
CDR3nt: TGTGCCAGCAGCCCGGCAGGGGGCCCAAACACCATATATTTT

v_gene: TRBV27
abundance: -
j_gene: TRBJ2-2
d_gene: -
CDR3aa: CASREPVNTGELFF
CDR3nt: TGTGCCAGCAGAGAACCAGTGAACACCGGGGAGCTGTTTTTT

v_gene: TRBV15
abundance: -
j_gene: TRBJ2-5
d_gene: TRBD2
CDR3aa: CATSTSGGRRGETQYF
CDR3nt: TGTGCCACCAGCACCTCTGGCGGGAGGAGAGGAGAGACCCAGTACTTC

v_gene: TRBV9
abundance: -
j_gene: TRBJ2-2
d_gene: -
CDR3aa: CASSVAPRTETGELFF
CDR3nt: TGTGCCAGCAGCGTAGCCCCCCGCACTGAAACCGGGGAGCTGTTTTTT

v_gene: TRBV27
abundance: once
j_gene: TRBJ1-2
d_gene: -
CDR3aa: CASSLGQESGYTF
CDR3nt: TGTGCCAGCAGTTTGGGGCAGGAGTCTGGCTACACCTTC

v_gene: TRBV28
abundance: once
j_gene: TRBJ1-2
d_gene: -
CDR3aa: CASHYTVYGYTF
CDR3nt: TGTGCCAGCCATTATACAGTATATGGCTACACCTTC

v_gene: TRBV30
abundance: -
j_gene: TRBJ2-6
d_gene: -
CDR3aa: CAWARPTGANVLTF
CDR3nt: TGTGCCTGGGCTAGACCAACTGGGGCCAACGTCCTGACTTTC

v_gene: TRBV2
abundance: few
j_gene: TRBJ2-7
d_gene: -
CDR3aa: CASSEDGSPYEQYF
CDR3nt: TGTGCCAGCAGTGAGGACGGGAGCCCATACGAGCAGTACTTC

v_gene: TRBV29-1
abundance: -
j_gene: TRBJ2-3
d_gene: -
CDR3aa: CSVRMLLTDTQYF
CDR3nt: TGCAGCGTCCGAATGCTATTAACAGATACGCAGTATTTT

v_gene: TRBV11-2
abundance: few
j_gene: TRBJ1-1
d_gene: -
CDR3aa: CASSFSSRDTEAFF
CDR3nt: TGTGCCAGCAGCTTTAGTTCCCGCGATACTGAAGCTTTCTTT

v_gene: TRBV28
abundance: -
j_gene: TRBJ1-4
d_gene: -
CDR3aa: CASNAGGGVTTNEKLFF
CDR3nt: TGTGCCTCAAATGCGGGGGGAGGGGTTACAACTAATGAAAAACTGTTTTTT

v_gene: TRBV28
abundance: -
j_gene: TRBJ1-1
d_gene: TRBD1
CDR3aa: CASSSLYRGNTEAFF
CDR3nt: TGTGCCAGCAGTTCCCTCTACAGGGGGAACACTGAAGCTTTCTTT

v_gene: TRBV13
abundance: -
j_gene: TRBJ1-5
d_gene: TRBD1
CDR3aa: CASSLGRGLGQPQHF
CDR3nt: TGTGCCAGCAGCTTAGGCAGGGGGCTTGGTCAGCCCCAGCATTTT

v_gene: TRBV6-6
abundance: -
j_gene: TRBJ2-7
d_gene: TRBD2
CDR3aa: CASSSGGSYEQYF
CDR3nt: TGTGCCAGCAGTAGCGGGGGGTCCTACGAGCAGTACTTC

v_gene: TRBV19
abundance: -
j_gene: TRBJ2-7
d_gene: -
CDR3aa: CASSIAGETYEQYF
CDR3nt: TGTGCCAGTAGTATAGCGGGGGAGACCTACGAGCAGTACTTC

v_gene: TRBV30
abundance: -
j_gene: TRBJ1-1
d_gene: -
CDR3aa: CAGGRTEAFF
CDR3nt: TGTGCCGGCGGGCGGACTGAAGCTTTCTTT

v_gene: TRBV6-5
abundance: once
j_gene: TRBJ2-2
d_gene: -
CDR3aa: CASSYFDILTGELFF
CDR3nt: TGTGCCAGCAGTTACTTTGACATCCTCACCGGGGAGCTGTTTTTT

v_gene: TRBV28
abundance: -
j_gene: TRBJ1-1
d_gene: -
CDR3aa: CASSMRFRRNTEAFF
CDR3nt: TGTGCCAGCAGTATGAGGTTCCGGAGGAACACTGAAGCTTTCTTT